This TCR beta chain was identified during a study of shared clonotypes between healthy human individuals. Within Nashville, Tennessee resided all donors, each a Caucasian adult. The method was immunoSEQ multiplex PCR; TCRdb's version includes in-frame clones alone and lacks a portion of them. The profile shows about 1.1 million clones, about 72% of them singletons. Germline-derived CDR1 and CDR2 are MNHNS and SASEGT. Trimming removed 6 bases from V and 3 bases from J; junction bases left unmatched: 8. CDR3 length: 15 residues. The clonotype originates from a man aged 18 to 30 in good health. Some clones in this sample may be carry-over from other donors' samples. The specimen sequenced was memory CD4+ T cells from PBMCs. The subset here: CD45RA-negative fraction. V gene TRBV6-1 combines with J gene TRBJ1-5, with 7 bases matching TRBD1. CDR3 protein: CASRVPQGDNQPQHF. The CDR3 DNA sequence: TGTGCCAGCAGGGTTCCTCAGGGGGACAATCAGCCCCAGCATTTT.